This TCR beta chain was sequenced for a study of T cells in Graves' hyperthyroidism and ophthalmopathy. Graves' hyperthyroidism was deemed stable absent ophthalmopathy progression within 18 months. The diagnostic basis comprised clinical symptoms, serum thyroxine and TRAb, thyroid ultrasound and orbital computed tomography. The CDR3 contains 15 residues. V lost 2 bases, J lost 5 bases, and 6 bases stayed unmatched. The germline V gene encodes CDR1 SGHAT and CDR2 FQNNGV. This clonotype was detected many times. Its antigen is as yet unknown. Researchers took RNA transcripts and amplified the TCR beta CDR3 regions from them. The HTBI primer set was used in a first-round RT-PCR of the TCR CDR3. Via MiXCR, TCRdb re-called the multiplex PCR reads, giving one row per CDR3 protein. This table has approximately 400,000 distinct CDR3 sequences, just under 25% appearing once. General study points: Most clonotypes expanded in thyroid above 0.001 were likewise present in blood.

The source material was blood. The chain uses TRBV11-2 and TRBJ2-7, with 10 bases matching TRBD2. This receptor was identified in a man aged 45 to 65 with Graves' hyperthyroidism. The CDR3 here is CASSLPAGGVDEQYF. CDR3 nucleotide sequence: TGTGCCAGCAGCTTACCAGCGGGAGGGGTGGACGAGCAGTACTTC.